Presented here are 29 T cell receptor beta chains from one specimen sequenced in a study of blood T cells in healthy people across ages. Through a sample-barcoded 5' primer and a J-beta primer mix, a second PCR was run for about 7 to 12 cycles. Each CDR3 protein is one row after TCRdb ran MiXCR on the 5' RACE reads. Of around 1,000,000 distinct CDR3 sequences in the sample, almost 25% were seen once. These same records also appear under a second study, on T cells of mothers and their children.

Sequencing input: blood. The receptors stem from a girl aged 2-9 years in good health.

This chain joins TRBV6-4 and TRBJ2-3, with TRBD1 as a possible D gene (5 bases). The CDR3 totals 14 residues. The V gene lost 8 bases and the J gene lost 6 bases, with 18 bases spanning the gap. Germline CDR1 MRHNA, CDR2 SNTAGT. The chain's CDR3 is CASGPRALGDTQYF. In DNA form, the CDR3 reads TGTGCCAGCGGGCCCAGGGCGCTGGGGGATACGCAGTATTTT.

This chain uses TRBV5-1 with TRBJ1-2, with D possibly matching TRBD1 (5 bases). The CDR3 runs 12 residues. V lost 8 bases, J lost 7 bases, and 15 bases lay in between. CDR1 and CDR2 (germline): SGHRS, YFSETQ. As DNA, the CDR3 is TGCGCCAGGAGGGGTCCCTTATTTGGCTACACCTTC. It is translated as CARRGPLFGYTF.

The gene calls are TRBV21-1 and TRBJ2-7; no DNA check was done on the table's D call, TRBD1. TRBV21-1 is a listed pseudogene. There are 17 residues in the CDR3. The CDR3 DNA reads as TGTGCCAGCACCCAAAAGGGGTCAGGGGGAGGCTCCTACGAGCAGTACTTC. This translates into CASTQKGSGGGSYEQYF.

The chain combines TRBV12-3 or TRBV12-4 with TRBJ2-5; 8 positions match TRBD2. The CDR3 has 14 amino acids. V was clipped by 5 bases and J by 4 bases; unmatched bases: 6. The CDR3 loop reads CASSTLSGIETQYF. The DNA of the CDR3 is TGTGCCAGCAGTACCCTTAGCGGGATAGAGACCCAGTACTTC.

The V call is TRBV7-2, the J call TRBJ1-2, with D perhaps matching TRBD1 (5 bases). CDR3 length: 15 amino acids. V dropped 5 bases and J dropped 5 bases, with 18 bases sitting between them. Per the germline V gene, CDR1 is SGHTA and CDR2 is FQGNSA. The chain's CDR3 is CASSEDAGGRYGYTF. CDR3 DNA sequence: TGTGCCAGCAGCGAAGACGCGGGGGGGAGATATGGCTACACCTTC.

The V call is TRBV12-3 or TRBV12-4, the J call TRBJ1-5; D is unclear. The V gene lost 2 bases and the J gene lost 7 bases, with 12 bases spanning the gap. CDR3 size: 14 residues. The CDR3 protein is CASSLTGTGQPQHF. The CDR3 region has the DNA TGTGCCAGCAGTTTAACGGGTACCGGGCAGCCCCAGCATTTT.

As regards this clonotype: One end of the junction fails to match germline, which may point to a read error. CDR3 in amino acids: CASSQTGTSGSGRFF. CDR3 in DNA: TGTGCCAGCTCACAAACCGGGACTAGCGGGAGTGGTAGGTTCTTC. V gene TRBV18 combines with J gene TRBJ2-5, with 14 bases matching TRBD2. Germline lookup yields CDR1 KGHSH and CDR2 LQKENI. The CDR3 is 15 amino acids.

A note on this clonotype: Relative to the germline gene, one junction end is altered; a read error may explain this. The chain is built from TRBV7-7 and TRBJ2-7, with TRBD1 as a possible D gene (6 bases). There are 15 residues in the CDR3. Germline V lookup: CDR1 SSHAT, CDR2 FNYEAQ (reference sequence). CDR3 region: CASSLAQGSYYEQYF. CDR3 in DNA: TGTGCTAGCAGCTTAGCGCAGGGGTCTTACTACGAGCAGTACTTC.

The CDR3 nucleotides are TGCAGCGCCAGACTAGCGGGGAGCTACAATGAGCAGTTCTTC. Residues: CSARLAGSYNEQFF. This sequence joins TRBV29-1 and TRBJ2-5, with TRBD2 identical over 11 bases. With the DNA end fitting TRBJ2-1 better, the J assignment may be wrong. The CDR3 has 14 amino acids. Germline V lookup: CDR1 SQVTM, CDR2 ANQGSEA.

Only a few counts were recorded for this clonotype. DNA for the CDR3: TGTGCCAGCAGCTTTCGCCCGGAGACAGGCGCGAACACTGAAGCTTTCTTT. It encodes CASSFRPETGANTEAFF. The rearrangement joins TRBV7-9 to TRBJ1-1; tentative D call: TRBD1 (6 bases). CDR1 is SEHNR, CDR2 FQNEAQ, per germline (reference sequence). CDR3 length: 17 amino acids. V lost 3 bases and J 1 base, leaving 18 bases between the germline ends.

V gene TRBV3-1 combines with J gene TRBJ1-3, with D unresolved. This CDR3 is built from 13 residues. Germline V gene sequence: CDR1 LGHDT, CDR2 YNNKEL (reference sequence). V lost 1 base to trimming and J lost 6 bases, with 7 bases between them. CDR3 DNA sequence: TGTGCCAGCAGCCAAGTCCTGCCAAACACCATATATTTT. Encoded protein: CASSQVLPNTIYF.

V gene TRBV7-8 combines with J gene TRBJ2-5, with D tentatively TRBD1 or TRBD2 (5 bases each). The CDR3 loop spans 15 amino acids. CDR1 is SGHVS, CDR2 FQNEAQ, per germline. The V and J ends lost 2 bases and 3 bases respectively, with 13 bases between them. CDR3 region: CASSLIPGREETQYF. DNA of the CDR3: TGTGCCAGCAGCTTAATTCCGGGACGGGAAGAGACCCAGTACTTC.

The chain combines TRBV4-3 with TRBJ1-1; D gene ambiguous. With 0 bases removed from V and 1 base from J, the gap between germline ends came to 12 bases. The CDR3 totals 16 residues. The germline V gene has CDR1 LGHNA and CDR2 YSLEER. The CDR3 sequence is CASSQDRLWENTEAFF. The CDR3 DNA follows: TGCGCCAGCAGCCAAGATCGGTTATGGGAGAACACTGAAGCTTTCTTT.

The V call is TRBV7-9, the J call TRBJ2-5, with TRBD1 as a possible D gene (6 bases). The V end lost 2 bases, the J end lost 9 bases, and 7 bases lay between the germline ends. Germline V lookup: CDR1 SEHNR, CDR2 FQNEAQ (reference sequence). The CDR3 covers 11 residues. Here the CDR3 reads CASSLKGAQYF. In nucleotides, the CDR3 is TGTGCCAGCAGCTTAAAGGGGGCCCAGTACTTC.

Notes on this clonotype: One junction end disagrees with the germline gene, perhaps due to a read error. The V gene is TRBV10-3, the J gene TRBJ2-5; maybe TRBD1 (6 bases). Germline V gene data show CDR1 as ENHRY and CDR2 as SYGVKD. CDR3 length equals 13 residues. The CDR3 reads CVIRGRSQETQYF. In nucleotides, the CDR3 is TGTGTCATCAGGGGACGGTCACAAGAGACCCAGTACTTC.

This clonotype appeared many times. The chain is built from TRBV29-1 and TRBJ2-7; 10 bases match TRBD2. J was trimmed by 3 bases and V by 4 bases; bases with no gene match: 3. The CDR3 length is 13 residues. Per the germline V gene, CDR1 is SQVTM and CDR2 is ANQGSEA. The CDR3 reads CSVGPSGGYEQYF. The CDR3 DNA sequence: TGCAGCGTTGGTCCTAGCGGGGGCTACGAGCAGTACTTC.

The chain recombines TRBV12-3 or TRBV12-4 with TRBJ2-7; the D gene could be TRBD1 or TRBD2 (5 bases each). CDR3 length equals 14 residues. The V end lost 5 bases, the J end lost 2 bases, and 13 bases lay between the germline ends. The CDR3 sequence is CASSPGTEAYEQYF. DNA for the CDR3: TGTGCCAGCAGTCCTGGGACGGAAGCCTACGAGCAGTACTTC.

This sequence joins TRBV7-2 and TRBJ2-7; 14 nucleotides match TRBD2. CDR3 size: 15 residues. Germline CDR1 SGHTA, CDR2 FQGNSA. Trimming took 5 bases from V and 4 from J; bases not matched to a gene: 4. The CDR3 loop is CASSRTSGGPYEQYF. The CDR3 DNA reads TGTGCCAGCAGCCGGACTAGCGGGGGGCCATACGAGCAGTACTTC. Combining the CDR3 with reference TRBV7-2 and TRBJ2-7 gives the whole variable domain GAGVSQSPSNKVTEKGKDVELRCDPISGHTALYWYRQSLGQGLEFLIYFQGNSAPDKSGLPSDRFSAERTGGSVSTLTIQRTQQEDSAVYLCASSRTSGGPYEQYFGPGTRLTVT.

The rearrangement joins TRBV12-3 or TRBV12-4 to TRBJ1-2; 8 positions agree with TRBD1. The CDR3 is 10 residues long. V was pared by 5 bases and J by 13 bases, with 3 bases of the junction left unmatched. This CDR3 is CASSRTGSTF. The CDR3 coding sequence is TGTGCCAGCAGTCGGACAGGGAGCACCTTC.

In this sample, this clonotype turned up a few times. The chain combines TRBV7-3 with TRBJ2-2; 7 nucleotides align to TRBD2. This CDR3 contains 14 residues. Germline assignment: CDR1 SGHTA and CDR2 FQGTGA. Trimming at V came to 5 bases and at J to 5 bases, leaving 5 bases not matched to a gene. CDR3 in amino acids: CASSLRENTGELFF. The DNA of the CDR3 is TGTGCCAGCAGCCTGCGGGAGAATACCGGGGAGCTGTTTTTT.

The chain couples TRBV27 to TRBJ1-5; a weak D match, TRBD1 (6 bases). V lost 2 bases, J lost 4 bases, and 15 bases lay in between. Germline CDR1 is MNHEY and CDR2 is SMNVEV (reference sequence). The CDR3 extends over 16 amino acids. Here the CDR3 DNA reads TGTGCCAGCAGTTTAAAAGGGGGGGCCCGTAATCAGCCCCAGCATTTT. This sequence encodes CASSLKGGARNQPQHF.

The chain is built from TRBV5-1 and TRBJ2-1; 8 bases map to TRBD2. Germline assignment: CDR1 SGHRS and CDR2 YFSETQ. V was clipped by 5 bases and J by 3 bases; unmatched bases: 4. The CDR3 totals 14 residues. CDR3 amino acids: CASSLREVYNEQFF. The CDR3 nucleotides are TGCGCCAGCAGTCTGCGGGAGGTCTACAATGAGCAGTTCTTC.

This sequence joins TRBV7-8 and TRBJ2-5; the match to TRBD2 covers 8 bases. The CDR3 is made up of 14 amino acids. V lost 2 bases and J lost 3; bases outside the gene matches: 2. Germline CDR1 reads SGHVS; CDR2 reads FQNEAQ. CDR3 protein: CASSLWREEETQYF. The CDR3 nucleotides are TGTGCCAGCAGCTTATGGCGGGAGGAAGAGACCCAGTACTTC.

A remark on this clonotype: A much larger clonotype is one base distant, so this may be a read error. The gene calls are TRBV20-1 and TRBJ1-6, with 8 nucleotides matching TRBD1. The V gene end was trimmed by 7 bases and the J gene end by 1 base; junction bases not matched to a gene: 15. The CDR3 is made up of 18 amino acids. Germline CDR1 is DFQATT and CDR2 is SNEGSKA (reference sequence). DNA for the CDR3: TGCAGTGTCCGTGAGGGGGACAGGTGGGAGTCCTATAATTCACCCCTCCACTTT. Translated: CSVREGDRWESYNSPLHF.

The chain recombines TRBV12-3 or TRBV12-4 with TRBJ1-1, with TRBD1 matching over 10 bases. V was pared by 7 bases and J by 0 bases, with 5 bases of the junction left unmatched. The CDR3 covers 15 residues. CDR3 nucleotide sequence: TGTGCCAGCAAAGGGGGACAGGGGATGAACACTGAAGCTTTCTTT. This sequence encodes CASKGGQGMNTEAFF.

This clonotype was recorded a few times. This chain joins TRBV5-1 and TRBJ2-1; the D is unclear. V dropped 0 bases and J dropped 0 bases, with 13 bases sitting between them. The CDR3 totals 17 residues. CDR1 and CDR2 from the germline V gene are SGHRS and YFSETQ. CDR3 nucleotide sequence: TGCGCCAGCAGCTTGGGGGTCAGGTCGAGCTCCTACAATGAGCAGTTCTTC. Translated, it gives CASSLGVRSSSYNEQFF.

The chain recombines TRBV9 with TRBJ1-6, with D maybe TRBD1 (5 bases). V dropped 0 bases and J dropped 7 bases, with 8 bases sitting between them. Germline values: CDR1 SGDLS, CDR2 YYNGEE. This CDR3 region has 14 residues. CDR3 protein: CASSVAGGNSPLHF. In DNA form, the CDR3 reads TGTGCCAGCAGCGTAGCTGGGGGGAATTCACCCCTCCACTTT.

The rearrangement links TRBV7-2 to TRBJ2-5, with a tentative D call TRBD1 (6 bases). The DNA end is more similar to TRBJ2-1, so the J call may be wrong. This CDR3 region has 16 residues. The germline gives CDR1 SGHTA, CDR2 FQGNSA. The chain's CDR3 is CASSLVRIGQYNEQFF. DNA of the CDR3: TGTGCCAGCAGCTTAGTTCGGATTGGACAGTACAATGAGCAGTTCTTC.

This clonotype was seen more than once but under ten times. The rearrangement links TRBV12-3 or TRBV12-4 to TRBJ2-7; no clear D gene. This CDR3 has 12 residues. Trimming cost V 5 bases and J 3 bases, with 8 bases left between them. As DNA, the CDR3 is TGTGCCAGCAGTCCCCTGGACTACGAGCAGTACTTC. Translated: CASSPLDYEQYF.